This T cell receptor beta chain was recovered during a study of beta chain features in type 1 diabetes. Study observations and caveats: Small HLA sub-analyses could not settle whether HLA shapes TCRB rearrangement.

As regards this clone: The antigen is not known.

In germline, CDR1 is LGHNA, CDR2 YSLEER. The V gene end was trimmed by 0 bases and the J gene end by 3 bases; junction bases not matched to a gene: 5. The CDR3 contains 16 residues. The investigators reverse transcribed all of the isolated RNA, so they sequenced expressed TCRB transcripts. Method: immunoSEQ multiplex PCR; TCRdb's copy keeps in-frame clones and lacks some. Here the sample spans about 620,000 clones, 15% to 19% being singletons. Every single donor gave one heparinised blood draw, and these averaged about 110 mL. The V and J genes are TRBV4-3 and TRBJ2-1; 7 bases match TRBD1. The sequencing input was naive CD4+ T cells from blood. The receptor was isolated from a young man in good health. The CDR3 DNA is TGCGCCAGCAGCCAAGAAACAAACAGGGGCTACAATGAGCAGTTCTTC. This encodes CASSQETNRGYNEQFF.